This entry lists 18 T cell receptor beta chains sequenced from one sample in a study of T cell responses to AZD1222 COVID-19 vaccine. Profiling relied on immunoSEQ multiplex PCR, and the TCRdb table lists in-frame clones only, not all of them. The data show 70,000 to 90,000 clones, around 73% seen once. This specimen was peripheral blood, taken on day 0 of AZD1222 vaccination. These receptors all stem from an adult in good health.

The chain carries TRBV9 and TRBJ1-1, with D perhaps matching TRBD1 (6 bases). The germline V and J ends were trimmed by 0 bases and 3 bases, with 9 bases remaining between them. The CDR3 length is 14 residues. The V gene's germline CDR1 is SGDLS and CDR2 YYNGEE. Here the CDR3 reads CASSVETGHTEAFF. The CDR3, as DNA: TGTGCCAGCAGCGTAGAGACAGGCCACACTGAAGCTTTCTTT.

CDR3 protein: CASSKEWTEAFF. CDR3 DNA sequence: TGTGCCAGCAGTAAGGAGTGGACTGAAGCTTTCTTT. The chain employs TRBV6-2 or TRBV6-3 and TRBJ1-1; D gene unclear. The CDR3 is made up of 12 amino acids. Trimming cost V 5 bases and J 5 bases, with 9 bases left between them. The germline V gene encodes CDR1 MNHEY and CDR2 SVGEGT.

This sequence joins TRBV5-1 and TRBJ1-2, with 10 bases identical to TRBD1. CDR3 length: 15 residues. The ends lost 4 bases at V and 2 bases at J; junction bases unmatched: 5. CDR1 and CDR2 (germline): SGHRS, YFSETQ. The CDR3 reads CASSRDRGSNYGYTF. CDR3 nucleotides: TGCGCCAGCAGCAGGGACAGGGGCTCCAACTATGGCTACACCTTC.

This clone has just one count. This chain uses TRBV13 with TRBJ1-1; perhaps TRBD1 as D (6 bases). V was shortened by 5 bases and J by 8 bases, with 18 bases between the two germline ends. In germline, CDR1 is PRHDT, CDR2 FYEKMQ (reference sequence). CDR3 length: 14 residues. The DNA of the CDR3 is TGTGCCAGCAGCGACCCCGGGACACGGTTAGAAGCTTTCTTT. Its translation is CASSDPGTRLEAFF. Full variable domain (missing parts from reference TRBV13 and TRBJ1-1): AAGVIQSPRHLIKEKRETATLKCYPIPRHDTVYWYQQGPGQDPQFLISFYEKMQSDKGSIPDRFSAQQFSDYHSELNMSSLELGDSALYFCASSDPGTRLEAFFGQGTRLTVV.

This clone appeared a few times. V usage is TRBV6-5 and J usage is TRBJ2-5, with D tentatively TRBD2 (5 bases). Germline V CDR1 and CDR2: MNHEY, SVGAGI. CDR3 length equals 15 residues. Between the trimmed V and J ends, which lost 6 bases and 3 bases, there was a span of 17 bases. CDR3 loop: CASSQNRWEKETQYF. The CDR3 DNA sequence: TGTGCCAGCAGCCAAAACCGGTGGGAGAAAGAGACCCAGTACTTC.

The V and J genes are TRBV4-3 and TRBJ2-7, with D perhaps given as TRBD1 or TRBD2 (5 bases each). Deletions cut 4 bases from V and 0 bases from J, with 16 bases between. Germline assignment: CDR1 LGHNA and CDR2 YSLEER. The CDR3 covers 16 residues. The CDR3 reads CASSREWGSVSYEQYF. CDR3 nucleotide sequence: TGCGCCAGCAGCCGAGAGTGGGGGTCTGTCTCCTACGAGCAGTACTTC.

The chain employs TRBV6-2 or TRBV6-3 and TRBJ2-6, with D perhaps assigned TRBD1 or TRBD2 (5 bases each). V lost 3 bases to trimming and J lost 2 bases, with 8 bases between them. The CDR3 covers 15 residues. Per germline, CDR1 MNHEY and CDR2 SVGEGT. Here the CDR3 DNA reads TGTGCCAGCAGTTATGGGGGAGCTGGGGCCAACGTCCTGACTTTC. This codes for CASSYGGAGANVLTF.

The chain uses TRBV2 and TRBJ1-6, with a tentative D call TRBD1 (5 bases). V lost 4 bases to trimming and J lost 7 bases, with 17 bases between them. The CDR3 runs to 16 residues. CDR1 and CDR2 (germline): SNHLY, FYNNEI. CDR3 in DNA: TGTGCCAGCAGTGGTTGGGACTTCCGGGGGAATTCACCCCTCCACTTT. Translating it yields CASSGWDFRGNSPLHF. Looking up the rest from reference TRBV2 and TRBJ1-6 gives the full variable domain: EPEVTQTPSHQVTQMGQEVILRCVPISNHLYFYWYRQILGQKVEFLVSFYNNEISEKSEIFDDQFSVERPDGSNFTLKIRSTKLEDSAMYFCASSGWDFRGNSPLHFGNGTRLTVT.

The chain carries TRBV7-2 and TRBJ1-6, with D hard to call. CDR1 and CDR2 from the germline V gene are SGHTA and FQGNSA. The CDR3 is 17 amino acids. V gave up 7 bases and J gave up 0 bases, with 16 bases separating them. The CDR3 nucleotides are TGTGCCAGCAACCGTGATGGACTTTTCTCCTATAATTCACCCCTCCACTTT. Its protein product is CASNRDGLFSYNSPLHF.

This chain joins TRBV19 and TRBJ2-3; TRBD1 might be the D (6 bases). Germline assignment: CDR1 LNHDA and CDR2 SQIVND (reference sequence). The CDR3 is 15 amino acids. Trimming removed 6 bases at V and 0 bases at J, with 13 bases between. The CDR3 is CASSSRDTSTDTQYF. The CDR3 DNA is TGTGCCAGTAGCAGCCGGGACACGAGCACAGATACGCAGTATTTT.

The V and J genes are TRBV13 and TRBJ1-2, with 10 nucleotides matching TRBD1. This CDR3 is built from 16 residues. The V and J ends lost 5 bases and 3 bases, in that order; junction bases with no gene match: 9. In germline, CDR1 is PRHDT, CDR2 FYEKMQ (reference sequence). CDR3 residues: CASSQRPGQGDYGYTF. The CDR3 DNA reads TGTGCCAGCAGCCAACGGCCCGGACAGGGGGACTATGGCTACACCTTC.

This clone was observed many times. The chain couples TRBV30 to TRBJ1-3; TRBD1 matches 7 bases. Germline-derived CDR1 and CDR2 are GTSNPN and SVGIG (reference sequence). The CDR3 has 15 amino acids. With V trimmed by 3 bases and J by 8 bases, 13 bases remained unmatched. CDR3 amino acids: CAWSPGDSTGDTIYF. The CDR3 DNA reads TGTGCCTGGAGCCCCGGGGACAGCACAGGGGACACCATATATTTT.

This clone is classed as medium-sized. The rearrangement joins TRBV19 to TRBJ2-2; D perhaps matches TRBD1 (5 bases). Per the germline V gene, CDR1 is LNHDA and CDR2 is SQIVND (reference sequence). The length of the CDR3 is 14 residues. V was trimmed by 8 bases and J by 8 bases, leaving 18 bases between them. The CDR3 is CASWNGQSNGELFF. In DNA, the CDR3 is TGTGCCAGTTGGAATGGACAAAGCAATGGGGAGCTGTTTTTT.

The CDR3 reads CASRSQQGQPQHF. CDR3 sequence (DNA): TGTGCCAGCAGGTCTCAACAGGGTCAGCCCCAGCATTTT. This chain uses TRBV12-3 or TRBV12-4 with TRBJ1-5; TRBD1 might be the D (6 bases). The germline V and J ends were trimmed by 6 bases and 6 bases, with 12 bases remaining between them. The CDR3 is 13 amino acids.

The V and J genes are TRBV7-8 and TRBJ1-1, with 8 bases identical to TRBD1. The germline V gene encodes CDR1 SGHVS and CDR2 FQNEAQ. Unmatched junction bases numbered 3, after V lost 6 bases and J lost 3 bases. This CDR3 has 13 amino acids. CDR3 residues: CASSIQGDTEAFF. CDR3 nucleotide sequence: TGTGCCAGCAGTATACAGGGGGACACTGAAGCTTTCTTT.

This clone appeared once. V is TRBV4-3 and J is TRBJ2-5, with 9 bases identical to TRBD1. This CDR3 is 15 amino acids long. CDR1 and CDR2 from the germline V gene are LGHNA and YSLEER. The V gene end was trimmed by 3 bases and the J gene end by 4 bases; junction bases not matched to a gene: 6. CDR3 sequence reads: CASSHGTGQGETQYF. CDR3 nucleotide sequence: TGCGCCAGCAGCCATGGGACAGGGCAGGGAGAGACCCAGTACTTC.

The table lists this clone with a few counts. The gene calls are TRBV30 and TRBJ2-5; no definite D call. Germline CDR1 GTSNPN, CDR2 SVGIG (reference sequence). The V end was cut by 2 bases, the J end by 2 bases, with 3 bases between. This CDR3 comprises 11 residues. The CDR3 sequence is CAWSKQETQYF. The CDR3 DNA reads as TGTGCCTGGAGTAAGCAAGAGACCCAGTACTTC.

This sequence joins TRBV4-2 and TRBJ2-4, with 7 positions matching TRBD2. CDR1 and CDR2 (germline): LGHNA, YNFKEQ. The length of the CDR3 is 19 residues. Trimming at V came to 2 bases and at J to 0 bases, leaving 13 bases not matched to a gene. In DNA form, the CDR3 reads TGTGCCAGCAGCCAAAACCATAGCCTAGCGGCCTTAGCCAAAAACATTCAGTACTTC. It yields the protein CASSQNHSLAALAKNIQYF.